This T cell receptor beta chain was captured in a study of shared clonotypes between healthy human individuals. General study findings and limits: Roughly 5% of naive CD4 clonotypes were common to a few donors. Naive subsets generally had larger estimated richness than memory subsets.

Repertoires were generated with immunoSEQ multiplex PCR, while TCRdb's copy carries only in-frame clones and drops some. This sample has 2.3 million or so clones; more than 85% occur once, and the top ten carry around 0.4%. This clone was seen a single time. Antigen specificity is unknown. The CDR3 length is 15 residues. Looked up from germline, CDR1 is SEHNR and CDR2 is FQNEAQ (reference sequence). The V end was cut by 2 bases, the J end by 3 bases, with 10 bases between. Memory CD4+ cells were the fraction left after CD45RA+ naive selection. The chain has TRBV7-9 and TRBJ2-2; perhaps TRBD1 as D (6 bases). Sequencing was done on a sample of naive CD4+ T cells from PBMCs. The subset denotes: CD45RA+ positively selected. The origin of this receptor is a man younger than 35 in good health. Some clones in this sample may be carry-over from other donors' samples. The CDR3 loop reads CASSLSTGYTGELFF. CDR3 nucleotide sequence: TGTGCCAGCAGCTTAAGTACAGGGTACACCGGGGAGCTGTTTTTT.